This T cell receptor beta chain was sequenced during a study of T cells in Graves' hyperthyroidism and ophthalmopathy. About this clonotype: Relative to the germline gene, one junction end is altered; a read error may explain this.

The CDR3 spans 11 residues. Germline CDR1 WSHSY, CDR2 SAAADI. Patients aged 18 to 65 with hyperthyroidism were newly diagnosed, with duration under 2 months. Source material for PBMCs was about 10 ml fresh peripheral blood. The investigators amplified TCR beta CDR3 regions from RNA transcripts. First-round RT-PCR of the TCR CDR3 relied on the HTBI primer set. Each CDR3 protein is one row after TCRdb ran MiXCR on the multiplex PCR reads. The table records around 800,000 distinct CDR3 sequences, over 35% of them present only once. This rearrangement joins TRBV10-2 to TRBJ1-2; tentatively, D is TRBD1 (5 bases). Source material: blood. The source is a man aged 18 to 30 with Graves' hyperthyroidism. DNA of the CDR3: TGCGCCAGCAGTGAGCGGGGGATGGGGTACTTC. This gives the protein CASSERGMGYF.